The 14 T cell receptor beta chains given below trace back to one sample, sequenced in a study of a mutant IDH1 vaccine in newly diagnosed glioma. The antigens of these receptors remain unknown. The time point was: week 11, during vaccination. Vaccine doses each comprised 300 ug of mutant IDH1 20-mer peptide, with topical imiquimod. Measured with immunoSEQ multiplex PCR; TCRdb has only the in-frame clones, and not every one. The table has some 130,000 clones, roughly 77% seen once. The sequencing used PBMCs, collected from a glioma patient whose treatment included an IDH1 peptide vaccine. Every receptor here comes from a man in his forties with glioma.

The CDR3 sequence is CASSPGQFEAFF. DNA of the CDR3: TGTGCCAGCAGCCCCGGACAGTTTGAAGCTTTCTTT. The rearrangement links TRBV6-5 to TRBJ1-1; D is perhaps TRBD1 (6 bases). Germline V CDR1 and CDR2: MNHEY, SVGAGI. The V and J ends lost 6 bases and 7 bases respectively, with 12 bases between them. The CDR3 runs 12 residues.

This clone was picked up one time. This sequence joins TRBV5-3 and TRBJ2-3, with a weak D call TRBD2 (6 bases). TRBV5-3 is treated as an ORF (open reading frame) with a function not yet certain. V was shortened by 4 bases and J by 5 bases, with 20 bases between the two germline ends. There are 16 residues in the CDR3. The CDR3 protein is CARSAPGGARGDTQYF. CDR3 bases: TGTGCCAGAAGCGCACCAGGAGGGGCCAGAGGAGATACGCAGTATTTT.

CDR3 DNA sequence: TGTGCCAGCAGATGGACAGGGGACCGCTATGGCTACACCTTC. Translated: CASRWTGDRYGYTF. The chain has TRBV13 and TRBJ1-2; 9 bases line up with TRBD1. Germline CDR1 and CDR2: PRHDT and FYEKMQ (reference sequence). V was clipped by 6 bases and J by 4 bases; unmatched bases: 6. This CDR3 contains 14 residues. The full variable domain, completed using reference TRBV13 and TRBJ1-2, is AAGVIQSPRHLIKEKRETATLKCYPIPRHDTVYWYQQGPGQDPQFLISFYEKMQSDKGSIPDRFSAQQFSDYHSELNMSSLELGDSALYFCASRWTGDRYGYTFGSGTRLTVV.

This chain uses TRBV12-5 with TRBJ1-4, with unresolved D. Germline V gives CDR1 LGHNT, CDR2 FRNRAP. V shed 5 bases and J shed 8 bases, with 18 bases lying between them. The CDR3 has 15 amino acids. The CDR3: CASGTDLGGGEKLFF. As DNA, the CDR3 is TGTGCTAGTGGTACCGACCTGGGCGGAGGAGAAAAACTGTTTTTT.

The V and J genes are TRBV7-9 and TRBJ1-3; D not certain. Germline CDR1 is SEHNR and CDR2 is FQNEAQ (reference sequence). V was clipped by 7 bases and J by 0 bases, with 13 bases between them. This CDR3 spans 15 amino acids. CDR3 in amino acids: CASTPFAASGNTIYF. CDR3 bases: TGTGCCAGCACCCCCTTCGCCGCCTCTGGAAACACCATATATTTT.

CDR3 sequence: CASSLRLGLETQYF. As DNA, the CDR3 is TGTGCCAGCAGTTTGAGACTAGGCTTGGAGACCCAGTACTTC. The chain is built from TRBV27 and TRBJ2-5; D is perhaps TRBD2 (6 bases). The CDR3 extends over 14 amino acids. Germline V gives CDR1 MNHEY, CDR2 SMNVEV (reference sequence). V was trimmed by 3 bases and J by 5 bases, leaving 13 bases between them.

J is TRBJ2-3 and V is TRBV7-5; the table gives TRBD2 as D, unverified against the DNA. TRBV7-5 is assigned pseudogene status. The CDR3 is 15 amino acids. The CDR3 protein is CAVLRLAGSTDTQYF. The CDR3 DNA reads TGTGCCGTTTTGAGACTAGCGGGGAGCACAGATACGCAGTATTTT.

This clone was detected once. The gene calls are TRBV11-2 and TRBJ2-5; TRBD2 is a possible D gene (6 bases). CDR3 length equals 14 residues. Deletions cut 3 bases from V and 4 bases from J, with 12 bases between. Looked up from germline, CDR1 is SGHAT and CDR2 is FQNNGV. CDR3 loop: CASSLGGSGETQYF. The CDR3, as DNA: TGTGCCAGCAGCTTGGGAGGTTCGGGAGAGACCCAGTACTTC.

This sequence joins TRBV4-2 and TRBJ2-2; 10 bases match TRBD2. The germline gives CDR1 LGHNA, CDR2 YNFKEQ. The CDR3 spans 16 residues. Trimming at V came to 2 bases and at J to 9 bases, leaving 9 bases not matched to a gene. The CDR3 loop is CASSQISGRASRELFF. The CDR3 DNA is TGTGCCAGCAGCCAAATAAGCGGGAGGGCCTCGAGGGAGCTGTTTTTT.

The chain couples TRBV5-4 to TRBJ2-3; D is ambiguous. The CDR3 length is 13 residues. Germline V CDR1 and CDR2: SGHNT, YYREEE (reference sequence). The germline V and J ends were trimmed by 4 bases and 2 bases, with 8 bases remaining between them. The CDR3 DNA sequence: TGTGCCAGCAGCCCTTATGCCACAGATACGCAGTATTTT. This encodes CASSPYATDTQYF.

The rearrangement links TRBV4-3 to TRBJ1-6; D remains unclear. Between the trimmed V and J ends, which lost 0 bases and 10 bases, there was a span of 10 bases. The CDR3 consists of 14 residues. Germline-derived CDR1 and CDR2 are LGHNA and YSLEER. CDR3 residues: CASSQEAFRSPLHF. The CDR3 region has the DNA TGCGCCAGCAGCCAAGAAGCCTTTCGCTCACCCCTCCACTTT.

The chain joins TRBV6-5 to TRBJ1-5, with D unresolved. V lost 4 bases to trimming and J lost 7 bases, with 14 bases between them. The CDR3 contains 14 residues. CDR1 is MNHEY and CDR2 is SVGAGI in the germline V gene. For the CDR3, the DNA is TGTGCCAGCAGTTCTCGGACGTTGGGCCAGCCCCAGCATTTT. Amino acids: CASSSRTLGQPQHF.

This sequence joins TRBV10-3 and TRBJ1-2; D gene unclear. The germline V gene has CDR1 ENHRY and CDR2 SYGVKD. The V and J ends lost 0 bases and 0 bases respectively, with 2 bases between them. The CDR3 runs to 13 residues. The CDR3 sequence: CAISESPNYGYTF. The CDR3 nucleotides read TGTGCCATCAGTGAGTCGCCTAACTATGGCTACACCTTC.

The sample holds one count of this clone. V gene TRBV7-2 combines with J gene TRBJ2-4; TRBD1 is a possible D gene (5 bases). Germline assignment: CDR1 SGHTA and CDR2 FQGNSA. The CDR3 length is 15 residues. V was trimmed by 5 bases and J by 1 base, leaving 12 bases between them. The DNA for the CDR3 is TGTGCCAGCAGCCCAGGGTTAAGGGCCAAAAACATTCAGTACTTC. Its translation: CASSPGLRAKNIQYF.